These 32 T cell receptor beta chains share one sample of origin, sequenced in a study of Tregs in tolerant kidney transplant recipients. The table came from immunoSEQ multiplex PCR; TCRdb's copy has only in-frame clones and leaves some out. The repertoire holds over 85,000 clones, with 93% as singletons. Source: CD4+ T cells from blood, taken before the transplant. The receptor set was obtained from a human donor who received a combined kidney and bone marrow transplant.

This clone was detected only a few times. The chain couples TRBV7-3 to TRBJ2-7; TRBD1 agrees at 11 bases. J gave up 4 bases and V 2 bases, and 4 bases lay outside the gene matches. The CDR3 runs to 15 residues. CDR1 is SGHTA and CDR2 is FQGTGA in the germline V gene. CDR3 loop: CASSLGQGAQYEQYF. In DNA, the CDR3 is TGTGCCAGCAGCTTAGGACAGGGGGCCCAGTACGAGCAGTACTTC.

CDR3 in DNA: TGTGCCAGCAGCTTAAGTACAGGGGACCAAGAGACCCAGTACTTC. Encoded protein: CASSLSTGDQETQYF. The rearrangement links TRBV7-6 to TRBJ2-5; 7 nucleotides agree with TRBD1. Germline V gene data show CDR1 as SGHVS and CDR2 as FNYEAQ. The CDR3 is made up of 15 amino acids. V shed 2 bases and J 0 bases; nucleotides not matched to a gene: 3. Full variable domain (remainder filled in from reference TRBV7-6 and TRBJ2-5): GAGVSQSPRYKVTKRGQDVALRCDPISGHVSLYWYRQALGQGPEFLTYFNYEAQQDKSGLPNDRFSAERPEGSISTLTIQRTEQRDSAMYRCASSLSTGDQETQYFGPGTRLLVL.

The rearrangement uses TRBV7-9 and TRBJ2-1; TRBD2 agrees at 8 bases. This CDR3 is 15 amino acids long. CDR1 is SEHNR, CDR2 FQNEAQ, per germline (reference sequence). J lost 1 base, V lost 5 bases, and 4 bases had no gene match. CDR3 sequence reads: CASSPTSASYNEQFF. The CDR3 DNA reads TGTGCCAGCAGCCCGACTAGCGCGTCCTACAATGAGCAGTTCTTC.

This rearrangement joins TRBV18 to TRBJ2-5, with D unclear. The CDR3 extends over 12 amino acids. Trimming cost V 6 bases and J 5 bases, with 10 bases left between them. The V gene's germline CDR1 is KGHSH and CDR2 LQKENI. The CDR3 loop reads CASSRRRETQYF. In DNA form, the CDR3 reads TGTGCCAGCTCCCGGAGAAGGGAGACCCAGTACTTC.

The count of this clone is one. The chain carries TRBV25-1 and TRBJ2-3, with D perhaps matching TRBD1 (5 bases). This CDR3 is built from 15 residues. V was cut by 1 base and J by 1 base, with 9 bases left in between. The germline V gene has CDR1 MGHDK and CDR2 SYGVNS. The CDR3 reads CASSEFGRGTDTQYF. CDR3 coding DNA: TGTGCCAGCAGTGAATTCGGCAGGGGCACAGATACGCAGTATTTT.

The chain uses TRBV5-1 and TRBJ2-5; D ambiguous. The CDR3 loop spans 12 amino acids. The germline V gene encodes CDR1 SGHRS and CDR2 YFSETQ. Trimming took 8 bases from V and 1 from J, leaving 9 bases between them. The CDR3 DNA follows: TGCGCCAGTAGAGCTCTCCAAGAGACCCAGTACTTC. This gives the protein CASRALQETQYF.

This chain uses TRBV7-3 with TRBJ1-4; perhaps TRBD1 as D (5 bases). The CDR3 runs to 16 residues. Trimming removed 4 bases at V and 3 bases at J, with 15 bases between. Looked up from germline, CDR1 is SGHTA and CDR2 is FQGTGA. This CDR3 reads CASSSPGRDANEKLFF. The CDR3 nucleotides read TGTGCCAGCAGCTCCCCCGGCAGGGATGCTAATGAAAAACTGTTTTTT.

The V and J genes are TRBV20-1 and TRBJ1-5, with a tentative D call TRBD1 (5 bases). V dropped 0 bases and J dropped 9 bases, with 6 bases sitting between them. This CDR3 region has 11 residues. CDR1 DFQATT and CDR2 SNEGSKA come from the germline V gene (reference sequence). CDR3 loop: CSAREGGPQHF. CDR3 coding DNA: TGCAGTGCTAGAGAGGGGGGGCCCCAGCATTTT.

This clone has just one count. This chain uses TRBV4-2 with TRBJ1-1, with 8 nucleotides matching TRBD1. CDR1 and CDR2 from the germline V gene are LGHNA and YNFKEQ. The CDR3 runs 14 residues. The V and J ends lost 4 bases and 7 bases, in that order; junction bases with no gene match: 8. CDR3 in DNA: TGTGCCAGCAGCCTCGGGACAGGAAAGAATGAAGCTTTCTTT. Amino acids: CASSLGTGKNEAFF.

This clone was seen a single time. The chain is built from TRBV30 and TRBJ1-2, with 8 bases lining up with TRBD1. The germline gives CDR1 GTSNPN, CDR2 SVGIG (reference sequence). The J segment lost 4 bases and the V segment lost 3 bases, leaving 10 bases of the junction unmatched. This CDR3 has 15 residues. Here the CDR3 DNA reads TGTGCCTGGAGCTCAAGGACAGGGCGTTTCTATGGCTACACCTTC. It codes for CAWSSRTGRFYGYTF.

In DNA form, the CDR3 reads TGTGCCAGCAGCTTCTCTAGGGGACAGACGGTTGGCACCTTC. Translated: CASSFSRGQTVGTF. The rearrangement joins TRBV7-9 to TRBJ1-2; 7 bases fit TRBD1. The CDR3 runs 14 residues. J was trimmed by 13 bases and V by 3 bases; bases with no gene match: 14. CDR1 SEHNR and CDR2 FQNEAQ come from the germline V gene (reference sequence).

The gene calls are TRBV18 and TRBJ2-7; no definite D call. The V gene lost 6 bases and the J gene lost 1 base, with 7 bases spanning the gap. The CDR3 runs 12 residues. CDR1 is KGHSH, CDR2 LQKENI, per germline. In nucleotides, the CDR3 is TGTGCCAGCTCCCCCCGGTCCTACGAGCAGTACTTC. Its translation: CASSPRSYEQYF.

V gene TRBV7-2 combines with J gene TRBJ2-1, with TRBD2 matching over 8 bases. The CDR3 totals 15 residues. V was clipped by 4 bases and J by 6 bases; unmatched bases: 8. Germline V CDR1 and CDR2: SGHTA, FQGNSA. CDR3 nucleotide sequence: TGTGCCAGCAGCTCCCGGGTTACTAGCGGCAATGAGCAGTTCTTC. Residues: CASSSRVTSGNEQFF. Using reference TRBV7-2 and TRBJ2-1 for the parts outside the CDR3, the full variable domain is GAGVSQSPSNKVTEKGKDVELRCDPISGHTALYWYRQSLGQGLEFLIYFQGNSAPDKSGLPSDRFSAERTGGSVSTLTIQRTQQEDSAVYLCASSSRVTSGNEQFFGPGTRLTVL.

The chain carries TRBV4-2 and TRBJ1-6; 10 nucleotides agree with TRBD1. Looked up from germline, CDR1 is LGHNA and CDR2 is YNFKEQ. The CDR3 extends over 16 amino acids. Germline trimming cut 1 base from V and 8 bases from J; bases unmatched to any gene: 5. The CDR3, as DNA: TGTGCCAGCAGCCAAGGGGGGGGGACAGGGGATTCACCCCTCCACTTT. Translated: CASSQGGGTGDSPLHF.

This chain connects TRBV15 to TRBJ2-2; 13 bases agree with TRBD2. The CDR3 is made up of 16 amino acids. Germline trimming cut 8 bases from V and 6 bases from J; bases unmatched to any gene: 9. Looked up from germline, CDR1 is LNHNV and CDR2 is YYDKDF (reference sequence). CDR3 coding DNA: TGTGCCACCTCTAGACTCGGGACTAGCGGGGCCGGGGAGCTGTTTTTT. Protein product: CATSRLGTSGAGELFF.

The CDR3 region has the DNA TGTGCCAGCAGCCAGGGACAGGGAACAAGGGAGCAGTACTTC. Its protein is CASSQGQGTREQYF. The chain carries TRBV6-5 and TRBJ2-7; 9 positions agree with TRBD1. The CDR3 runs to 14 residues. The ends lost 6 bases at V and 7 bases at J; junction bases unmatched: 10. From germline, CDR1 is MNHEY and CDR2 SVGAGI.

This clone appeared a few times. The CDR3 bases are TGTGCCAGCAGTGTCCCCGTTGGGAGGAACTATGGCTACACCTTC. This sequence encodes CASSVPVGRNYGYTF. The chain recombines TRBV6-1 with TRBJ1-2; no clear D gene. V was shortened by 4 bases and J by 2 bases, with 14 bases between the two germline ends. The CDR3 length is 15 residues. CDR1 MNHNS and CDR2 SASEGT come from the germline V gene.

The CDR3 here is CASSFGGPSDTQYF. DNA of the CDR3: TGTGCCAGCAGCTTTGGGGGCCCTTCGGATACGCAGTATTTT. The rearrangement links TRBV7-3 to TRBJ2-3; D possibly corresponds to TRBD1 (6 bases). V was trimmed by 3 bases and J by 6 bases, leaving 13 bases between them. CDR3 length: 14 amino acids. Germline values: CDR1 SGHTA, CDR2 FQGTGA.

The rearrangement joins TRBV7-6 to TRBJ1-1; weak D call: TRBD1 (6 bases). Germline lookup yields CDR1 SGHVS and CDR2 FNYEAQ. The germline V and J ends were trimmed by 5 bases and 0 bases, with 10 bases remaining between them. This CDR3 region has 14 residues. The CDR3 protein is CASSKTGVNTEAFF. CDR3 coding DNA: TGTGCCAGCAGCAAGACAGGAGTGAACACTGAAGCTTTCTTT.

This clone was detected once. As DNA, the CDR3 is TGCGCCAGCAGCCAGGGGCCGGGTCCTAATGAAAAACTGTTTTTT. Encoded protein: CASSQGPGPNEKLFF. The chain is built from TRBV4-3 and TRBJ1-4; possibly TRBD1 for D (5 bases). V shed 3 bases and J shed 3 bases, with 11 bases lying between them. Germline loops: CDR1 LGHNA, CDR2 YSLEER. The CDR3 has 15 residues.

The chain uses TRBV7-2 and TRBJ1-1, with 7 nucleotides matching TRBD1. Germline V gene sequence: CDR1 SGHTA, CDR2 FQGNSA. CDR3 length: 16 residues. V dropped 3 bases and J dropped 0; count of bases not matched to a gene: 7. CDR3 DNA: TGTGCCAGCAGCTTCCGATCCGGGACAGTGAACACTGAAGCTTTCTTT. As protein: CASSFRSGTVNTEAFF.

The rearrangement uses TRBV11-2 and TRBJ1-2, with D unresolved. CDR1 is SGHAT, CDR2 FQNNGV, per germline. Deletions cut 4 bases from V and 4 bases from J, with 13 bases between. The CDR3 runs to 14 residues. The DNA of the CDR3 is TGTGCCAGCAGCTCCCTCGGGGTCGGCTATGGCTACACCTTC. It is translated as CASSSLGVGYGYTF.

This chain joins TRBV5-6 and TRBJ1-5; D is unclear. V lost 1 base and J 0 bases, leaving 11 bases between the germline ends. The CDR3 consists of 16 residues. The germline CDR1 and CDR2 sequences are SGHDT and YYEEEE. CDR3 DNA: TGTGCCAGCAGCTTGTTCTTTCGGGATAGCAATCAGCCCCAGCATTTT. It yields the protein CASSLFFRDSNQPQHF.

Regarding this clone: The same CDR3 also results from other DNA sequences found in this sample. This chain uses TRBV7-8 with TRBJ1-6; no firm D call. This CDR3 region has 17 residues. V was pared by 3 bases and J by 0 bases, with 12 bases between. The germline V gene has CDR1 SGHVS and CDR2 FQNEAQ. The CDR3 nucleotides are TGTGCCAGCAGCTTTACGTCTTCGAGCTCCTATAATTCACCCCTCCACTTT. This codes for CASSFTSSSSYNSPLHF.

The V call is TRBV5-1, the J call TRBJ1-2; 11 bases fit TRBD1. V was clipped by 4 bases and J by 4 bases; unmatched bases: 9. The CDR3 extends over 16 amino acids. CDR1 is SGHRS, CDR2 YFSETQ, per germline. The CDR3 nucleotides are TGCGCCAGCAGCGTCGGGACAGGGGGAGACGGCTATGGCTACACCTTC. Amino acids: CASSVGTGGDGYGYTF.

The chain has TRBV4-2 and TRBJ1-4, with a possible D match to TRBD1 (6 bases). This CDR3 has 16 amino acids. The ends were cut back, 4 bases at V and 0 bases at J, with 12 bases in the middle. Germline lookup yields CDR1 LGHNA and CDR2 YNFKEQ. The CDR3 DNA reads as TGTGCCAGCAGCCCGATCGGGACAACAACTAATGAAAAACTGTTTTTT. This sequence encodes CASSPIGTTTNEKLFF.

As regards this clone: The junction shows a germline mismatch at one end, possibly a read error. This sequence joins TRBV14 and TRBJ1-1, with D perhaps TRBD1 (6 bases). Germline V CDR1 and CDR2: SGHDN, FVKESK. The CDR3 sequence is 15 residues long. The CDR3 sequence is CASRGWGGLKTEAFF. The DNA of the CDR3 is TGTGCCAGCAGGGGGTGGGGGGGCCTGAAGACTGAAGCTTTCTTT.

In regard to this clone: The junction differs from germline at one of its ends, possibly a read error. Different DNA sequences within this sample yield the same CDR3. V usage is TRBV6-6 and J usage is TRBJ1-6; D gene unclear. The CDR3 runs 15 residues. CDR1 and CDR2 (germline): MNHNY, SVGAGI (reference sequence). CDR3 in amino acids: CASSGRDEYNSPLHF. The CDR3 DNA is TGTGCCAGCAGTGGCCGGGATGAGTATAATTCCCCCCTCCACTTT.

The chain employs TRBV5-4 and TRBJ2-2, with 10 bases lining up with TRBD2. This CDR3 has 20 residues. Germline CDR1 SGHNT, CDR2 YYREEE (reference sequence). The V gene end was trimmed by 5 bases and the J gene end by 5 bases; junction bases not matched to a gene: 21. CDR3 loop: CASSRVAGAGGPRRTGELFF. In DNA form, the CDR3 reads TGTGCCAGCAGTCGGGTGGCAGGAGCGGGGGGGCCGAGGCGAACCGGGGAGCTGTTTTTT. The complete variable domain, with remaining parts taken from reference TRBV5-4 and TRBJ2-2, reads ETGVTQSPTHLIKTRGQQVTLRCSSQSGHNTVSWYQQALGQGPQFIFQYYREEENGRGNFPPRFSGLQFPNYSSELNVNALELDDSALYLCASSRVAGAGGPRRTGELFFGEGSRLTVL.

J is TRBJ1-1 and V is TRBV5-5, with 9 bases identical to TRBD1. Per the germline V gene, CDR1 is SGHKS and CDR2 is YYEKEE (reference sequence). V lost 3 bases and J lost 0; bases outside the gene matches: 9. There are 17 residues in the CDR3. The CDR3 region has the DNA TGTGCCAGCAGCTCGGTCGGGACAGGGAAGATGAACACTGAAGCTTTCTTT. This encodes CASSSVGTGKMNTEAFF.

The J gene is TRBJ2-2, the V gene TRBV6-1; TRBD1 matches 8 bases. This CDR3 has 14 amino acids. V dropped 7 bases and J dropped 5; count of bases not matched to a gene: 6. Germline V gene data show CDR1 as MNHNS and CDR2 as SASEGT. CDR3 nucleotides: TGTGCCAGCACTCAGGGGGCAGGTACCGGGGAGCTGTTTTTT. It encodes CASTQGAGTGELFF.

The chain carries TRBV11-2 and TRBJ2-1; D is unclear. Germline lookup yields CDR1 SGHAT and CDR2 FQNNGV. The length of the CDR3 is 12 residues. V lost 1 base to trimming and J lost 9 bases, with 7 bases between them. The CDR3 sequence: CASSLGGSEQFF. CDR3 nucleotides: TGTGCCAGCAGCTTAGGAGGTAGTGAGCAGTTCTTC.